This T cell receptor (beta chain) was obtained from a study of T cell changes during pregnancy in multiple sclerosis. TCRdb's copy holds only in-frame clones and misses some; the assay was immunoSEQ multiplex PCR. The sample holds 45,000 to 60,000 clones; around 92% are singletons and the top ten take 0.6% to 0.75%. The CDR3 sequence is 18 residues long. Germline V CDR1 and CDR2: MDHEN, SYDVKM. The V and J ends lost 2 bases and 0 bases respectively, with 17 bases between them. This TCR was recovered from a female donor with multiple sclerosis, enrolled in a pregnancy study. The rearrangement uses TRBV28 and TRBJ1-5; D perhaps matches TRBD1 (6 bases). Sequences were derived from CD4+ T cells from peripheral blood mononuclear cells, sampled in the third trimester of pregnancy. CDR3 nucleotide sequence: TGTGCCAGCAGTTTAAGACAGGATTCGGTGTATAGCAATCAGCCCCAGCATTTT. It specifies CASSLRQDSVYSNQPQHF.